The 26 T cell receptor beta chains listed next were all sequenced from one sample in a study of cytomegalovirus exposure and HLA in healthy donors. The PCR was carried out with 60 Vbeta primers and 13 Jbeta primers. Sequencing used immunoSEQ multiplex PCR; TCRdb keeps in-frame clones, though not all of them. The table lists fewer than 200,000 clones, around 74% of them singletons. The sample comprised PBMCs. The receptors shown here come from a female donor in good health and CMV-seronegative.

The chain joins TRBV6-5 to TRBJ1-5; a weak D match, TRBD1 (5 bases). The CDR3 has 14 amino acids. Trimming cost V 6 bases and J 4 bases, with 13 bases left between them. Germline V gene sequence: CDR1 MNHEY, CDR2 SVGAGI. The CDR3 DNA reads TGTGCCAGCAGCAAAACCGGGGGGAATCAGCCCCAGCATTTT. Translated: CASSKTGGNQPQHF.

This clone was observed a handful of times. This sequence joins TRBV2 and TRBJ2-2; 7 bases are a match to TRBD1. Germline CDR1 reads SNHLY; CDR2 reads FYNNEI. The CDR3 spans 14 residues. The ends lost 6 bases at V and 5 bases at J; junction bases unmatched: 6. This chain's CDR3 is CASRRDRDTGELFF. The CDR3 bases are TGTGCCAGCAGAAGAGACAGGGATACCGGGGAGCTGTTTTTT.

This sequence joins TRBV9 and TRBJ1-4, with 9 positions matching TRBD1. This CDR3 comprises 13 residues. With V trimmed by 3 bases and J by 9 bases, 3 bases remained unmatched. Looked up from germline, CDR1 is SGDLS and CDR2 is YYNGEE. CDR3 nucleotides: TGTGCCAGCAGCGACGGGACAGGGAAAAAACTGTTTTTT. It codes for CASSDGTGKKLFF. Full variable domain (remainder filled in from reference TRBV9 and TRBJ1-4): DSGVTQTPKHLITATGQRVTLRCSPRSGDLSVYWYQQSLDQGLQFLIQYYNGEERAKGNILERFSAQQFPDLHSELNLSSLELGDSALYFCASSDGTGKKLFFGSGTQLSVL.

The chain recombines TRBV5-6 with TRBJ2-3, with D unclear. The CDR3 sequence is 13 residues long. CDR1 and CDR2 from the germline V gene are SGHDT and YYEEEE. V was shortened by 0 bases and J by 6 bases, with 8 bases between the two germline ends. In DNA, the CDR3 is TGTGCCAGCAGCTTGGGGGCTGGGGATACGCAGTATTTT. Translating gives CASSLGAGDTQYF.

CDR3 sequence reads: CASSPKHNQPQHF. The CDR3, as DNA: TGTGCCAGCAGCCCAAAACATAATCAGCCCCAGCATTTT. The chain links TRBV7-3 to TRBJ1-5; D is ambiguous. The V gene lost 5 bases and the J gene lost 4 bases, with 9 bases spanning the gap. The CDR3 is 13 amino acids. CDR1 is SGHTA, CDR2 FQGTGA, per germline. Full variable domain (remainder filled in from reference TRBV7-3 and TRBJ1-5): GAGVSQTPSNKVTEKGKYVELRCDPISGHTALYWYRQSLGQGPEFLIYFQGTGAADDSGLPNDRFFAVRPEGSVSTLKIQRTERGDSAVYLCASSPKHNQPQHFGDGTRLSIL.

The chain employs TRBV7-9 and TRBJ1-3, with D tentatively TRBD1 (6 bases). The CDR3 length is 15 residues. Germline lookup yields CDR1 SEHNR and CDR2 FQNEAQ (reference sequence). Between the trimmed V and J ends, which lost 3 bases and 4 bases, there was a span of 13 bases. The CDR3 coding sequence is TGTGCCAGCAGCTTCGAGTGGGGGCCGGGAAACACCATATATTTT. Protein: CASSFEWGPGNTIYF. Full variable domain (outside the CDR3, taken from reference TRBV7-9 and TRBJ1-3): DTGVSQNPRHKITKRGQNVTFRCDPISEHNRLYWYRQTLGQGPEFLTYFQNEAQLEKSRLLSDRFSAERPKGSFSTLEIQRTEQGDSAMYLCASSFEWGPGNTIYFGEGSWLTVV.

The gene calls are TRBV9 and TRBJ2-5; 10 bases match TRBD2. Per germline, CDR1 SGDLS and CDR2 YYNGEE. V lost 4 bases to trimming and J lost 4 bases; unmatched junction nucleotides: 4. The CDR3 totals 14 residues. The DNA of the CDR3 is TGTGCCAGCAGCCCCCGACTAGCGGGAGAGACCCAGTACTTC. This translates into CASSPRLAGETQYF. Full variable domain (outside the CDR3, taken from reference TRBV9 and TRBJ2-5): DSGVTQTPKHLITATGQRVTLRCSPRSGDLSVYWYQQSLDQGLQFLIQYYNGEERAKGNILERFSAQQFPDLHSELNLSSLELGDSALYFCASSPRLAGETQYFGPGTRLLVL.

This sequence joins TRBV7-2 and TRBJ1-3; D is unclear. Trimming shortened V by 2 bases and J by 0 bases, and 5 bases separated the two germline ends. Germline V lookup: CDR1 SGHTA, CDR2 FQGNSA. The CDR3 has 14 residues. For the CDR3, the DNA is TGTGCCAGCAGCTTACGCGACTCTGGAAACACCATATATTTT. Amino acid sequence: CASSLRDSGNTIYF. Supplemented by reference TRBV7-2 and TRBJ1-3, the full variable domain reads GAGVSQSPSNKVTEKGKDVELRCDPISGHTALYWYRQSLGQGLEFLIYFQGNSAPDKSGLPSDRFSAERTGGSVSTLTIQRTQQEDSAVYLCASSLRDSGNTIYFGEGSWLTVV.

This clone appeared once. V gene TRBV6-6 combines with J gene TRBJ2-1, with a tentative D call TRBD1 (6 bases). V was trimmed by 5 bases and J by 6 bases, leaving 8 bases between them. CDR3 length: 12 residues. Looked up from germline, CDR1 is MNHNY and CDR2 is SVGAGI (reference sequence). The CDR3 sequence is CASSLQGNEQFF. CDR3 nucleotide sequence: TGTGCCAGCAGTCTACAGGGCAATGAGCAGTTCTTC.

The V call is TRBV2, the J call TRBJ2-2; TRBD1 might be the D (6 bases). The CDR3 is made up of 16 amino acids. V lost 6 bases, J lost 4 bases, and 18 bases lay in between. CDR1 and CDR2 (germline): SNHLY, FYNNEI. This CDR3 is CASSPQGPKSTGELFF. CDR3 nucleotide sequence: TGTGCCAGCAGCCCACAGGGACCTAAGTCCACCGGGGAGCTGTTTTTT. Variable domain in full (rest from reference TRBV2 and TRBJ2-2): EPEVTQTPSHQVTQMGQEVILRCVPISNHLYFYWYRQILGQKVEFLVSFYNNEISEKSEIFDDQFSVERPDGSNFTLKIRSTKLEDSAMYFCASSPQGPKSTGELFFGEGSRLTVL.

This chain joins TRBV4-1 and TRBJ1-1; 7 bases agree with TRBD1. CDR1 is MGHRA, CDR2 YSYEKL, per germline. This CDR3 region has 15 residues. V shed 1 base, J shed 4 bases, and the junction held 6 bases outside the gene matches. CDR3 amino acids: CASSQGTGVGTEAFF. CDR3 nucleotide sequence: TGCGCCAGCAGCCAAGGTACAGGGGTTGGCACTGAAGCTTTCTTT.

V and J are TRBV27 and TRBJ2-2; weak D call: TRBD1 (5 bases). V lost 5 bases and J 15 bases, leaving 19 bases between the germline ends. The CDR3 has 13 amino acids. The germline V gene has CDR1 MNHEY and CDR2 SMNVEV (reference sequence). The CDR3 DNA sequence: TGTGCCAGCAGTGACAGTGCCCTGAGTTCGTTGTTTTTT. Translation gives CASSDSALSSLFF.

The rearrangement links TRBV28 to TRBJ1-1; maybe TRBD1 (6 bases). The germline V gene has CDR1 MDHEN and CDR2 SYDVKM. CDR3 length equals 14 residues. Trimming removed 2 bases at V and 7 bases at J, with 14 bases between. CDR3: CASSLSRGVYEAFF. For the CDR3, the DNA is TGTGCCAGCAGTTTAAGCAGGGGCGTCTATGAAGCTTTCTTT.

The chain employs TRBV7-2 and TRBJ1-1; 7 bases match TRBD1. This CDR3 region has 13 residues. After removal of 8 bases from V and 2 bases from J, the junction contained 5 bases not matched to a gene. Germline V CDR1 and CDR2: SGHTA, FQGNSA. The CDR3: CASSRDSNTEAFF. CDR3 coding DNA: TGTGCCAGCTCCCGGGACAGCAACACTGAAGCTTTCTTT.

The rearrangement links TRBV9 to TRBJ2-7; 8 nucleotides align to TRBD2. The V gene's germline CDR1 is SGDLS and CDR2 YYNGEE. The V gene end was trimmed by 3 bases and the J gene end by 4 bases; junction bases not matched to a gene: 9. This CDR3 is 15 amino acids long. The CDR3: CASSGIAGKTYEQYF. The DNA for the CDR3 is TGTGCCAGCAGCGGCATAGCGGGAAAGACTTACGAGCAGTACTTC.

The J gene is TRBJ1-2, the V gene TRBV5-4, with TRBD1 matching 10 bases. The CDR3 spans 15 residues. Germline assignment: CDR1 SGHNT and CDR2 YYREEE (reference sequence). V gave up 4 bases and J gave up 2 bases; unmatched junction bases: 5. The CDR3 loop reads CASSGTGVRNYGYTF. In DNA, the CDR3 is TGTGCCAGCAGCGGGACAGGGGTGAGGAACTATGGCTACACCTTC.

The chain links TRBV19 to TRBJ2-1; possible D gene TRBD1, 5 bases. The germline V gene encodes CDR1 LNHDA and CDR2 SQIVND (reference sequence). This CDR3 region has 14 residues. Trimming took off 3 bases at V and 2 bases at J, with 8 bases between the two ends. The CDR3 DNA reads TGTGCCAGTAGTATCGTGACAGCCTACAATGAGCAGTTCTTC. This sequence encodes CASSIVTAYNEQFF.

The chain recombines TRBV5-5 with TRBJ2-1, with 9 positions matching TRBD2. With V trimmed by 0 bases and J by 5 bases, 3 bases remained unmatched. This CDR3 comprises 15 residues. Germline V gives CDR1 SGHKS, CDR2 YYEKEE (reference sequence). The CDR3 DNA sequence: TGTGCCAGCAGCTTGGTTAGCGGGAGAAACAATGAGCAGTTCTTC. It codes for CASSLVSGRNNEQFF.

This sequence joins TRBV7-9 and TRBJ2-7; 13 bases are a match to TRBD2. The J segment lost 6 bases and the V segment lost 5 bases, leaving 16 bases of the junction unmatched. Per the germline V gene, CDR1 is SEHNR and CDR2 is FQNEAQ (reference sequence). The CDR3 extends over 18 amino acids. The CDR3 DNA follows: TGTGCCAGCAGCCTACTAGGACTAGCGGGAGCAAGGGTTTCCGAGCAGTACTTC. It specifies CASSLLGLAGARVSEQYF.

This clone is a singleton in its sample. The CDR3 spells CASSLAGNSYNEQFF. CDR3 sequence (DNA): TGTGCCAGCAGCCTAGCGGGCAACTCCTACAATGAGCAGTTCTTC. The rearrangement joins TRBV5-5 to TRBJ2-1; 8 nucleotides match TRBD2. CDR3 length equals 15 residues. V gave up 4 bases and J gave up 0 bases; unmatched junction bases: 3. Germline CDR1 is SGHKS and CDR2 is YYEKEE (reference sequence).

V gene TRBV5-4 combines with J gene TRBJ2-3, with D uncertain. CDR3 size: 16 residues. The germline gives CDR1 SGHNT, CDR2 YYREEE (reference sequence). V lost 2 bases, J lost 3 bases, and 16 bases lay in between. CDR3 loop: CASSFPGTGSTDTQYF. The CDR3, as DNA: TGTGCCAGCAGCTTCCCCGGAACCGGGTCAACAGATACGCAGTATTTT.

The V gene is TRBV5-1, the J gene TRBJ2-7; 7 nucleotides agree with TRBD1. CDR3 length equals 14 residues. The V and J ends lost 3 bases and 3 bases, in that order; junction bases with no gene match: 6. Per the germline V gene, CDR1 is SGHRS and CDR2 is YFSETQ. CDR3 protein: CASSSGQPGYEQYF. For the CDR3, the DNA is TGCGCCAGCAGCTCGGGACAGCCCGGCTACGAGCAGTACTTC. The full variable domain, with the rest looked up from reference TRBV5-1 and TRBJ2-7, is KAGVTQTPRYLIKTRGQQVTLSCSPISGHRSVSWYQQTPGQGLQFLFEYFSETQRNKGNFPGRFSGRQFSNSRSEMNVSTLELGDSALYLCASSSGQPGYEQYFGPGTRLTVT.

The chain links TRBV19 to TRBJ2-1; 7 bases line up with TRBD2. Germline-derived CDR1 and CDR2 are LNHDA and SQIVND (reference sequence). The V and J ends lost 5 bases and 8 bases, in that order; junction bases with no gene match: 12. CDR3 length: 15 residues. This CDR3 reads CASSPRDYPKDEQFF. The CDR3 DNA reads as TGTGCCAGTAGTCCGCGGGACTACCCCAAGGATGAGCAGTTCTTC.

The chain has TRBV6-5 and TRBJ2-1; 7 bases match TRBD2. There are 14 residues in the CDR3. V trimming: 6 bases; J trimming: 4 bases; junction bases outside the gene matches: 6. Per the germline V gene, CDR1 is MNHEY and CDR2 is SVGAGI. The CDR3 loop reads CASRRSGMYNEQFF. The DNA of the CDR3 is TGTGCCAGCAGGAGGAGCGGGATGTACAATGAGCAGTTCTTC.

This CDR3 reads CSVGTGASTDTQYF. DNA of the CDR3: TGCAGCGTTGGGACAGGGGCTAGCACAGATACGCAGTATTTT. The chain recombines TRBV29-1 with TRBJ2-3, with 9 bases identical to TRBD1. V gave up 4 bases and J gave up 0 bases; unmatched junction bases: 2. This CDR3 has 14 amino acids. Germline V gives CDR1 SQVTM, CDR2 ANQGSEA.

This chain uses TRBV2 with TRBJ1-2, with 11 bases that match TRBD1. The V segment lost 4 bases and the J segment 7 bases; nucleotides outside the gene matches: 8. Germline V CDR1 and CDR2: SNHLY, FYNNEI. CDR3 length: 15 residues. CDR3 nucleotide sequence: TGTGCCAGCAGTGGCTACGGACAGGGGGCTGCTGGCTACACCTTC. This sequence encodes CASSGYGQGAAGYTF.